The next 13 T cell receptor beta chains were all read from a single sample in a study of T cells after yellow fever vaccination (dated by TCRdb to the late 2010s). Receptors were amplified or captured by 5' RACE. Sequenced using an Illumina HiSeq 2500. TCRdb reworked the public reads: Q25 trimming with fastp, MiXCR clone assembly, productive beta chains retained. Rows with a matching CDR3 protein are joined into one entry that keeps the most common DNA and genes. The sample includes hundreds of thousands of distinct CDR3 sequences, with roughly 8.7% observed a single time. The biggest ten clones account for roughly 17% of the sample. Taken with the paper, the label for treatment or condition translates to: live attenuated yellow fever vaccine strain. The sample was PBMCs, taken on the day of the first yellow fever vaccination. All receptors come from a man between 18 and 29 years old who received the YFV17D yellow fever vaccine.

The CDR3 is CASKQAYEQYF. The CDR3 DNA sequence: TGTGCCAGCAAGCAAGCCTACGAGCAGTACTTC. This rearrangement joins TRBV6-6 to TRBJ2-7, with D hard to call. Deletions cut 7 bases from V and 2 bases from J, with 6 bases between. Germline V gene data show CDR1 as MNHNY and CDR2 as SVGAGI (reference sequence). This CDR3 comprises 11 residues.

J is TRBJ1-2 and V is TRBV5-4; tentatively, D is TRBD1 (5 bases). CDR3 length: 14 amino acids. The germline CDR1 and CDR2 sequences are SGHNT and YYREEE (reference sequence). V was clipped by 2 bases and J by 5 bases, with 13 bases between them. The CDR3 reads CASSFNRRTYGYTF. CDR3 DNA sequence: TGTGCCAGCAGCTTCAACAGGAGAACTTATGGCTACACCTTC.

This clonotype was observed a few times. The V call is TRBV12-3 or TRBV12-4, the J call TRBJ2-7; perhaps TRBD1 as D (6 bases). This CDR3 is 16 amino acids long. V lost 5 bases to trimming and J lost 3 bases, with 20 bases between them. CDR3 sequence (DNA): TGTGCCAGCAGTCAGACGTCGACAGGAGGCGTCTACGAGCAGTACTTC. It is translated as CASSQTSTGGVYEQYF.

Only a few counts were recorded for this clonotype. The chain combines TRBV4-1 with TRBJ2-1; 7 nucleotides line up with TRBD1. Germline V lookup: CDR1 MGHRA, CDR2 YSYEKL. The junction had 6 bases not matched to a gene; V was cut back by 5 bases and J by 2 bases. This CDR3 has 15 residues. The CDR3: CASSYGTATYNEQFF. CDR3 in DNA: TGCGCCAGCAGCTACGGGACAGCCACCTACAATGAGCAGTTCTTC.

V usage is TRBV10-3 and J usage is TRBJ2-2; 8 bases align to TRBD2. With 7 bases clipped from V and 4 bases from J, the junction kept 2 bases outside the gene matches. The CDR3 runs 13 residues. Germline CDR1 and CDR2: ENHRY and SYGVKD. The CDR3 DNA reads as TGTGCCATCATAGCGGGGAGCACCGGGGAGCTGTTTTTT. It is translated as CAIIAGSTGELFF.

This clonotype has more than one count but fewer than ten. The rearrangement links TRBV30 to TRBJ2-3; TRBD2 matches 9 bases. This CDR3 spans 13 amino acids. The V segment lost 2 bases and the J segment 4 bases; nucleotides outside the gene matches: 1. Germline V gene data show CDR1 as GTSNPN and CDR2 as SVGIG (reference sequence). DNA of the CDR3: TGTGCCTGGAGTAGCGGGGGGCCAGATACGCAGTATTTT. Residues: CAWSSGGPDTQYF.

This clonotype appeared a few times. The V call is TRBV15, the J call TRBJ2-3; 7 bases align to TRBD2. Germline CDR1 and CDR2: LNHNV and YYDKDF (reference sequence). With V trimmed by 4 bases and J by 1 base, 5 bases remained unmatched. This CDR3 is built from 15 residues. The CDR3 loop is CATSTKRGGTDTQYF. The CDR3 DNA reads TGTGCCACCAGCACTAAACGGGGGGGCACAGATACGCAGTATTTT. Full variable domain (remainder filled in from reference TRBV15 and TRBJ2-3): DAMVIQNPRYQVTQFGKPVTLSCSQTLNHNVMYWYQQKSSQAPKLLFHYYDKDFNNEADTPDNFQSRRPNTSFCFLDIRSPGLGDTAMYLCATSTKRGGTDTQYFGPGTRLTVL.

The V call is TRBV19, the J call TRBJ2-4; D perhaps matches TRBD1 (6 bases). The V gene lost 5 bases and the J gene lost 1 base, with 9 bases spanning the gap. In germline, CDR1 is LNHDA, CDR2 SQIVND (reference sequence). The length of the CDR3 is 14 residues. The CDR3 spells CASSPQGAKNIQYF. As DNA, the CDR3 is TGTGCCAGTAGTCCCCAGGGGGCCAAAAACATTCAGTACTTC.

This clonotype showed up many times. The genes are TRBV7-2 and TRBJ2-1; a weak D match, TRBD1 (5 bases). Germline V gives CDR1 SGHTA, CDR2 FQGNSA. This CDR3 spans 13 amino acids. V was pared by 7 bases and J by 7 bases, with 14 bases between. The CDR3 sequence is CASTPTPGNEQFF. As DNA, the CDR3 is TGTGCCAGCACCCCAACCCCAGGGAATGAGCAGTTCTTC.

V usage is TRBV29-1 and J usage is TRBJ1-2, with 8 bases matching TRBD1. The CDR3 spans 12 residues. Germline V CDR1 and CDR2: SQVTM, ANQGSEA. J lost 6 bases, V lost 7 bases, and 7 bases had no gene match. CDR3 residues: CSASAGGDGYTF. The DNA of the CDR3 is TGCAGCGCCTCGGCAGGGGGCGATGGCTACACCTTC.

This clonotype was picked up a small number of times. The chain employs TRBV10-3 and TRBJ1-1, with 8 positions matching TRBD1. CDR3 size: 18 residues. Losses at the gene ends were 2 bases for V and 5 bases for J; bases not matched to a gene: 16. Germline assignment: CDR1 ENHRY and CDR2 SYGVKD. CDR3 sequence reads: CAISEGALSGGKRTEAFF. CDR3 in DNA: TGTGCCATCAGTGAGGGGGCGTTGTCAGGGGGCAAGAGAACTGAAGCTTTCTTT.

This clonotype was seen more than once but under ten times. V and J are TRBV5-1 and TRBJ2-5; the D gene is possibly TRBD2 (5 bases). Germline CDR1 and CDR2: SGHRS and YFSETQ. The CDR3 has 14 amino acids. V was pared by 0 bases and J by 5 bases, with 11 bases between. In DNA form, the CDR3 reads TGCGCCAGCAGCTTGGACGAGGGTCGGGAGACCCAGTACTTC. The encoded protein is CASSLDEGRETQYF. Based on the CDR3 plus reference TRBV5-1 and TRBJ2-5, the full variable domain is KAGVTQTPRYLIKTRGQQVTLSCSPISGHRSVSWYQQTPGQGLQFLFEYFSETQRNKGNFPGRFSGRQFSNSRSEMNVSTLELGDSALYLCASSLDEGRETQYFGPGTRLLVL.

V is TRBV5-1 and J is TRBJ1-1; D might be TRBD1 (6 bases). Trimming took off 1 base at V and 1 base at J, with 11 bases between the two ends. The CDR3 totals 15 residues. The germline gives CDR1 SGHRS, CDR2 YFSETQ. CDR3 in DNA: TGCGCCAGCAGCTTGCAAGGGGGAAGGAACACTGAAGCTTTCTTT. As protein: CASSLQGGRNTEAFF.